This TCR beta chain was retrieved from a study of cytomegalovirus exposure and HLA in healthy donors. With 60 Vbeta and 13 Jbeta primers, the PCR was carried out. Only in-frame clones appear in the TCRdb table, and some are missing; sequencing was by immunoSEQ multiplex PCR. The sample carries over 75,000 clones, almost 80% recorded once. Broader study findings: Many donors carried some public TCRs, although rarity characterized most TCR sequences. Of the V segments, some could not be distinguished, including TRBV6-2 and TRBV6-3, and were excluded. As a later analysis showed, a missense DCLRE1C variant was linked to trimming of TCR beta V- and J-genes. An analysis was carried out at a later point. It showed that HLA-associated TCR beta chains were more clonally expanded than equally common non-associated chains.

As for this clone: Its specificity is not known.

The CDR3 consists of 16 residues. Germline CDR1 and CDR2: SGHRS and YFSETQ. Losses at the gene ends were 0 bases for V and 7 bases for J; bases not matched to a gene: 10. The sequenced material came from PBMCs. The chain is built from TRBV5-1 and TRBJ1-2; 9 nucleotides agree with TRBD1. The source is a female donor in good health and CMV-seronegative. The CDR3 coding sequence is TGCGCCAGCAGCTTGGCCGGGACAGGGAGTCAACTTGGCTACACCTTC. It is translated as CASSLAGTGSQLGYTF.